This T cell receptor (beta chain) was profiled in a study of T cells after yellow fever vaccination. TCRdb re-analysed the 5' RACE reads in MiXCR, keeping a single row per CDR3 protein. The sample records hundreds of thousands of distinct CDR3 sequences, roughly 9% being singletons. CDR3 length: 18 amino acids. V lost 5 bases to trimming and J lost 0 bases; unmatched junction nucleotides: 10. Germline V gives CDR1 LGHDT, CDR2 YNNKEL (reference sequence). This clonotype was picked up many times. The clonotype originates from a man between 18 and 29 years old who received the YFV17D yellow fever vaccine. The rearrangement joins TRBV3-1 to TRBJ2-1, with TRBD2 identical over 10 bases. This sample comprised CD4+ T cells sorted from PBMCs, obtained 5 days after the yellow fever booster vaccination. CDR3 bases: TGTGCCAGCAGCGGGGCGGGGGCTAGCGGGGGCTCCTACAATGAGCAGTTCTTC. Translated: CASSGAGASGGSYNEQFF.